This T cell receptor beta chain was identified in a study of T-cell memory formation after mild COVID-19. TCRdb reprocessed the 5' RACE reads via MiXCR and lists one record per CDR3 protein. Of around 200,000 distinct CDR3 sequences listed, 10% are singletons. CDR3 length: 13 residues. The germline V and J ends were trimmed by 5 bases and 2 bases, with 9 bases remaining between them. This clonotype was picked up a small number of times. Sequenced: PBMCs or a T cell subset sorted from them (not recorded which). V gene TRBV12-3 or TRBV12-4 combines with J gene TRBJ2-5; D may match TRBD1 or TRBD2 (5 bases each). The clonotype comes from a man aged 18 to 29 who had mild COVID-19 (a few samples of this study predate the infection). Cell type and time point are not known. In DNA, the CDR3 is TGTGCCAGCAGTCGGGACGGACAAGAGACCCAGTACTTC. It codes for CASSRDGQETQYF.